This T cell receptor beta chain was observed in a study of shared clonotypes between healthy human individuals. Germline V gives CDR1 SQVTM, CDR2 ANQGSEA. This CDR3 contains 15 residues. V gave up 6 bases and J gave up 4 bases; unmatched junction bases: 12. Clones were sequenced by immunoSEQ multiplex PCR, and TCRdb holds only the in-frame ones, with some missing. Among 470,000 or so clones, roughly 80% were seen once, and the ten largest hold 9.5% to 15%. This chain uses TRBV29-1 with TRBJ2-7; 10 positions match TRBD2. The sample comprised PBMCs. This sequence was found in a woman in her thirties or forties in good health. Some clones in this sample may be carry-over from other donors' samples. In DNA, the CDR3 is TGCAGCGTCTCTGGGCCGGGACTAGCGTATTACGAGCAGTACTTC. This sequence encodes CSVSGPGLAYYEQYF.